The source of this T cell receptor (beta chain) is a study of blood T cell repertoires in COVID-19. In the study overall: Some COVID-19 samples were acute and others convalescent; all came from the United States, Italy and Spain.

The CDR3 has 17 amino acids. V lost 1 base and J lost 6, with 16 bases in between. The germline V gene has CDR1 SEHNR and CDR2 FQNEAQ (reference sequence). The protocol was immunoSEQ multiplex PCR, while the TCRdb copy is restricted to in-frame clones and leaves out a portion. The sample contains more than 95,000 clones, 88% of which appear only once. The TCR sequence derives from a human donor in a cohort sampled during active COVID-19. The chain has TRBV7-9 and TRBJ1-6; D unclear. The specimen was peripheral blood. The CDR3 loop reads CASSLGPYRVANSPLHF. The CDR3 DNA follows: TGTGCCAGCAGCTTAGGCCCCTACAGAGTCGCTAATTCACCCCTCCACTTT.